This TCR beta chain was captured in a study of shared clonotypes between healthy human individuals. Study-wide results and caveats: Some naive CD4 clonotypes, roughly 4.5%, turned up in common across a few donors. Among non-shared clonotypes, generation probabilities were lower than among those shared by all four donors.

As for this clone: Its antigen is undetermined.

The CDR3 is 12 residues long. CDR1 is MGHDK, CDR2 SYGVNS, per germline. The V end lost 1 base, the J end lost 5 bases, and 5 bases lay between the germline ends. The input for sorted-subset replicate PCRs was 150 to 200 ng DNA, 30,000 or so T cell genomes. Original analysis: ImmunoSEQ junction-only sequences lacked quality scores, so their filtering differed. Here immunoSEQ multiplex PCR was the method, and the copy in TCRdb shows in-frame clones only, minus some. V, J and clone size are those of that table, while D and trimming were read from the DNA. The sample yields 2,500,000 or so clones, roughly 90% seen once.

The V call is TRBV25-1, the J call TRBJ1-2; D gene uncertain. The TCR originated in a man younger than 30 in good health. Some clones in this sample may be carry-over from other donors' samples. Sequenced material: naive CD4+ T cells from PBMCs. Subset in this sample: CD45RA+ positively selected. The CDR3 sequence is CASSELGYGYTF. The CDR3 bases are TGTGCCAGCAGTGAATTGGGTTATGGCTACACCTTC.